Described below is a single T cell receptor (beta chain) sequence and its context. In germline, CDR1 is MRHNA, CDR2 SNTAGT. The CDR3 runs 11 residues. Trimming took off 7 bases at V and 12 bases at J, with 15 bases between the two ends. This specimen comes from a study of blood T cell repertoires in COVID-19. The wider study: Acute and convalescent COVID-19 specimens originated in the United States, Italy and Spain. Sources were T cells, B-cell-depleted T cells, or PBMCs; the material itself was cDNA or gDNA.

Authors' processing steps: By means of reference gene primer amplification, nucleated cell counts were estimated. Only in-frame clones appear in the TCRdb table, and some are missing; sequencing was by immunoSEQ multiplex PCR. Clone size and the V and J calls come from that table; the DNA yielded D and trimming. Of approximately 250,000 clones in the sample, around four fifths were seen once. The specimen sequenced was peripheral blood. This clonotype was obtained from a woman aged 55 to 70 with active or convalescent COVID-19. This chain links TRBV6-4 with TRBJ1-1; tentatively, D is TRBD1 (5 bases). CDR3 nucleotide sequence: TGTGCCAGCAATGTCGGGGGTGAGTCTTTCTTT. Amino acids: CASNVGGESFF.